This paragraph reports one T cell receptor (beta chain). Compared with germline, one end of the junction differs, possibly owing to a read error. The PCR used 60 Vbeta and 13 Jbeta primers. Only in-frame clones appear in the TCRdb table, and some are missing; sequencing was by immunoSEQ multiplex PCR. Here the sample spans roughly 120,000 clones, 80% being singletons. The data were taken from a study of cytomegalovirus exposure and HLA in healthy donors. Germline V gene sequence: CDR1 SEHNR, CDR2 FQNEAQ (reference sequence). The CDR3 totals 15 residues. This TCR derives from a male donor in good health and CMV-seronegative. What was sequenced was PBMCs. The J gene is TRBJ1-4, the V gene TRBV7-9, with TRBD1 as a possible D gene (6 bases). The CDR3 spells CSSSLARQGNEKLFF. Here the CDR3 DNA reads TGTTCCAGCAGCTTAGCGCGGCAGGGGAATGAAAAACTGTTTTTT.